This T cell receptor (beta chain) emerged from a study of cytomegalovirus exposure and HLA in healthy donors. Study-wide context: Samples from HLA-typed donors yielded about 80 million unique TCRs in an early data release.

Study results and limitations: In an earlier analysis, about 90% or about 30%: the productive usage of most TCR beta V segments. The study assumed roughly uniform donor sequencing depth for presence/absence analyses.

With regard to this clone: Its antigen remains unidentified.

13 Jbeta primers and 60 Vbeta primers were used for the PCR. The table came from immunoSEQ multiplex PCR; TCRdb's copy has only in-frame clones and leaves some out. The sample consists of around 150,000 clones, 77% of them appearing once. The origin of this receptor is a woman aged 40 to 50 in good health and CMV-seropositive. The sample comprised PBMCs.

The CDR3, as DNA: TGTGCCATCGGACTGTCGAGAGTAGATACGCAGTATTTT. Translated, it gives CAIGLSRVDTQYF. The gene calls are TRBV27 and TRBJ2-3, with D possibly matching TRBD2 (5 bases). Trimming pared 10 bases from V and 5 bases from J, leaving 16 bases between. The CDR3 has 13 residues. From germline, CDR1 is MNHEY and CDR2 SMNVEV (reference sequence).